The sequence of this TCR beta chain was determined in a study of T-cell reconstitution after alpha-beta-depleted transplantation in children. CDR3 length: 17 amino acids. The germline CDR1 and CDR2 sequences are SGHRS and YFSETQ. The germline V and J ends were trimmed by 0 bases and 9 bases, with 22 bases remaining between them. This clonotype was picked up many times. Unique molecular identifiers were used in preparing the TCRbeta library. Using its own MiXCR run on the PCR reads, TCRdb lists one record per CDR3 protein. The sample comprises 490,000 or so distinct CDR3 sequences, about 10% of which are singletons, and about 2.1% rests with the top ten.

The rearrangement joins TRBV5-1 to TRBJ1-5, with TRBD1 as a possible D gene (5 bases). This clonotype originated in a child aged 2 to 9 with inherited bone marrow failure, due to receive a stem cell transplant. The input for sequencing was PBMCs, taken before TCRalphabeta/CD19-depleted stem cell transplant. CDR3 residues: CASSLAPWGREWSPQHF. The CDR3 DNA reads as TGCGCCAGCAGCTTGGCACCCTGGGGCAGGGAATGGTCGCCCCAGCATTTT.